The T cell receptor (beta chain) described here comes from a study of post-analysis software for immune sequencing data (dated by TCRdb to about 2015). About the full investigation: Recorded disease courses included relapsing-remitting, secondary progressive and progressive-relapsing multiple sclerosis, with some patients lacking subtype annotation. A subset of samples was prepared in parallel using single-end sample barcoding, then pooled and co-amplified after Illumina adapter ligation. Patient repertoires were compared against roughly 10 previously published healthy control repertoires from donors aged about 6 to 26 years.

To demonstrate the VDJtools post-analysis software, the study profiled TCR beta repertoires from the peripheral blood of about a dozen young patients with multiple sclerosis. The patients with multiple sclerosis were children and adolescents between 6 and 15 years of age. There are 17 amino acids in the CDR3, from cysteine to phenylalanine inclusive. Solely the CDR3 DNA is kept, with 51 bases framed from the first base. In the germline V gene, CDR1 corresponds to SGHRS and CDR2 to YFSETQ. Here V drops 0 bases and J drops 0 bases, and the junction holds 1 base not matched to any gene. Notes on this clonotype: Its antigen is still unknown. The input lacks base qualities; no much larger clone sits a single base away.

Overall results and qualifications from the work: Significantly higher frequencies in patients than in controls were found for five or six TRBV segments, including TRBV5-6, TRBV5-1 and TRBV20-1. Multiple sclerosis patients had significantly lower normalized Chao1 diversity than controls, a result that suggests substantial peripheral T-cell clonal expansion. The multiple sclerosis patient group was slightly younger than the control group. Direct clustering with F measure revealed strong co-clustering of samples prepared in the same batch, which led to a batch-effect correction.

Library generation was performed with PCR. The sequencing machine was an Illumina HiSeq 2500. To reduce PCR and sequencing biases, unique molecular identifiers were incorporated into the TCR beta cDNA libraries. Every 1 to 10 million input T cells yielded approximately 500,000 cDNA molecules, meaning each molecule approximated one T cell. Patient libraries were prepared and sequenced with the same protocol used for the earlier healthy control dataset. Samples belonging to the same batch were prepared together, multiplexed and sequenced on a shared HiSeq lane. On the study's bioinformatics: Raw barcoded reads were processed with MIGEC, discarding single-read molecular identifier groups before consensus assembly and CDR3 extraction. Clonotype tables were post-analysed with VDJtools, and diversity was normalized by down-sampling all datasets to the smallest sample size. In repertoire overlap clustering, CDR3 amino acid sequences, but not nucleotide sequences, were matched to correct batch-related cross-sample contamination. TCRdb's own reprocessing of the public reads used fastp at Q25 and MiXCR and kept productive beta chains. For every CDR3 protein sequence, its rows merge into one entry that carries the most common genes and DNA. It is TCRdb's table, rather than the study itself, that gives the V and J calls and clone size. The table for this sample lists approximately 660,000 distinct CDR3 sequences; 59% of them were counted only once. The biggest ten clones account for about 11% of the sample.

The sample consisted of blood. In this chain, TRBV5-1 is recombined with TRBJ2-7; 15 bases in between match TRBD2. The TCR comes from a girl aged 2 to 9 with multiple sclerosis. CDR3 region: CASSLGTSGRASYEQYF. The DNA sequence is TGCGCCAGCAGCTTGGGGACTAGCGGGAGGGCCTCCTACGAGCAGTACTTC.